Each of the 15 T cell receptor beta chains below was sequenced from the same sample in a study of blood T cell repertoires in COVID-19 (dated by TCRdb to about 2020). The library was produced with the immunoSEQ multiplex PCR assay. Drawn from immuneACCESS, this table holds only the in-frame rearrangements with V and J called that TCRdb kept. Clones are partly lost; checked studies trace under half to an unresolved V gene and leave the rest unexplained. In this sample the table shows about 260,000 clones, roughly 88% of which occur a single time. The ten top clones hold 1.2% of the sample. Sequenced material: PBMCs or T cells enriched from blood (not recorded which). These receptors were obtained from a woman in her forties with acute COVID-19.

The V gene is TRBV9, the J gene TRBJ1-6; D is unclear. The germline CDR1 and CDR2 sequences are SGDLS and YYNGEE. The CDR3 sequence is 14 residues long. V was clipped by 0 bases and J by 8 bases, with 9 bases between them. The CDR3 nucleotides read TGTGCCAGCAGCGTAGGGGCACCGGATTCACCCCTCCACTTT. Its translation is CASSVGAPDSPLHF.

This clone was seen more than once but under ten times. The sample has other DNA sequences that encode this CDR3 too. The rearrangement joins TRBV28 to TRBJ1-2; possibly TRBD1 for D (6 bases). This CDR3 has 13 residues. Germline CDR1 MDHEN, CDR2 SYDVKM. V lost 3 bases, J lost 5 bases, and 10 bases lay in between. This CDR3 reads CASSLRGSYGYTF. CDR3 nucleotide sequence: TGTGCCAGCAGTTTGAGGGGGTCATATGGCTACACCTTC.

The genes are TRBV10-3 and TRBJ1-2, with a possible D match to TRBD1 (5 bases). The CDR3 spans 11 residues. CDR1 is ENHRY, CDR2 SYGVKD, per germline. Trimming pared 10 bases from V and 6 bases from J, leaving 12 bases between. The CDR3 nucleotides read TGTGCCACGGGAGGGACTGATGGCTACACCTTC. Translating gives CATGGTDGYTF.

This clone was seen a single time. The V call is TRBV7-9, the J call TRBJ2-1; 13 bases are shared with TRBD2. V gave up 5 bases and J gave up 6 bases; unmatched junction bases: 7. Germline CDR1 reads SEHNR; CDR2 reads FQNEAQ (reference sequence). The CDR3 is 16 amino acids. CDR3 sequence (DNA): TGTGCCAGCAGCACACCCGGACTAGCGGGAGTCAATGAGCAGTTCTTC. This encodes CASSTPGLAGVNEQFF.

A few counts support this clone. This sequence joins TRBV19 and TRBJ2-4; 9 bases fit TRBD1. Losses at the gene ends were 3 bases for V and 5 bases for J; bases not matched to a gene: 8. Germline V lookup: CDR1 LNHDA, CDR2 SQIVND (reference sequence). This CDR3 region has 16 residues. In DNA form, the CDR3 reads TGTGCCAGTAGTATCGTGGGGGGGACAGGGCAAAACATTCAGTACTTC. Protein: CASSIVGGTGQNIQYF.

The chain has TRBV11-2 and TRBJ1-2, with 9 bases matching TRBD1. CDR3 size: 15 residues. Germline CDR1 reads SGHAT; CDR2 reads FQNNGV. J was trimmed by 7 bases and V by 4 bases; bases with no gene match: 10. CDR3 DNA: TGTGCCAGCAGCTCCTTGGACAGGGGAAGCGTTGGCTACACCTTC. As protein: CASSSLDRGSVGYTF.

The rearrangement uses TRBV11-2 and TRBJ1-5; TRBD1 is a possible D gene (5 bases). The CDR3 is 15 amino acids. The germline CDR1 and CDR2 sequences are SGHAT and FQNNGV. V lost 1 base, J lost 5 bases, and 12 bases lay in between. CDR3: CASSLVQGGDQPQHF. In nucleotides, the CDR3 is TGTGCCAGCAGCTTAGTTCAGGGAGGGGATCAGCCCCAGCATTTT. Full variable domain (remainder filled in from reference TRBV11-2 and TRBJ1-5): EAGVAQSPRYKIIEKRQSVAFWCNPISGHATLYWYQQILGQGPKLLIQFQNNGVVDDSQLPKDRFSAERLKGVDSTLKIQPAKLEDSAVYLCASSLVQGGDQPQHFGDGTRLSIL.

CDR3 amino acids: CASSHQGRNTEAFF. The CDR3 coding sequence is TGTGCCAGCAGCCATCAGGGGAGGAACACTGAAGCTTTCTTT. The chain recombines TRBV3-1 (or the pseudogene TRBV3-2) with TRBJ1-1; a possible D gene is TRBD1 (6 bases). Trimming cost V 3 bases and J 1 base, with 9 bases left between them. The CDR3 covers 14 residues. The germline V gene encodes CDR1 LGHDT and CDR2 YNNKEL (reference sequence).

V gene TRBV4-2 combines with J gene TRBJ2-1; 8 bases line up with TRBD2. Germline V gives CDR1 LGHNA, CDR2 YNFKEQ. J lost 4 bases, V lost 2 bases, and 7 bases had no gene match. The CDR3 is made up of 16 amino acids. Here the CDR3 reads CASSQLAGNGYNEQFF. The CDR3 nucleotides are TGTGCCAGCAGCCAATTAGCGGGAAACGGTTACAATGAGCAGTTCTTC.

The chain employs TRBV7-9 and TRBJ2-5; 7 nucleotides match TRBD1. Germline V gene sequence: CDR1 SEHNR, CDR2 FQNEAQ (reference sequence). The trim removed 5 bases at V and 5 bases at J, leaving 5 bases unmatched. This CDR3 spans 13 amino acids. The CDR3 DNA sequence: TGTGCCAGCAGCGCGACAGGGATGGAGACCCAGTACTTC. Protein sequence: CASSATGMETQYF.

The rearrangement links TRBV28 to TRBJ2-3; a possible D gene is TRBD1 (6 bases). There are 16 residues in the CDR3. V lost 1 base to trimming and J lost 3 bases, with 14 bases between them. Germline V gene lookup returns CDR1 MDHEN and CDR2 SYDVKM. CDR3 residues: CASSLSGAVTTDTQYF. DNA for the CDR3: TGTGCCAGCAGTTTATCAGGGGCAGTAACGACAGATACGCAGTATTTT.

The chain combines TRBV11-2 with TRBJ2-2; D perhaps matches TRBD1 (5 bases). CDR3 length: 16 residues. Germline V lookup: CDR1 SGHAT, CDR2 FQNNGV. The ends were cut back, 6 bases at V and 2 bases at J, with 16 bases in the middle. CDR3 DNA sequence: TGTGCCAGCAGACCCCAGGGTAATGACAACACCGGGGAGCTGTTTTTT. Its translation is CASRPQGNDNTGELFF. The whole variable domain, remainder taken from reference TRBV11-2 and TRBJ2-2, is EAGVAQSPRYKIIEKRQSVAFWCNPISGHATLYWYQQILGQGPKLLIQFQNNGVVDDSQLPKDRFSAERLKGVDSTLKIQPAKLEDSAVYLCASRPQGNDNTGELFFGEGSRLTVL.

The chain carries TRBV4-1 and TRBJ2-5; 12 positions match TRBD2. J was trimmed by 5 bases and V by 1 base; bases with no gene match: 5. CDR3 length equals 16 residues. CDR1 and CDR2 (germline): MGHRA, YSYEKL. CDR3 residues: CASSQGLAGGWETQYF. The CDR3 DNA reads as TGCGCCAGCAGCCAAGGGCTAGCGGGAGGGTGGGAGACCCAGTACTTC.

The CDR3 here is CATSDPGQGGSNQPQHF. CDR3 coding DNA: TGTGCCACCAGTGACCCCGGACAGGGTGGTAGCAATCAGCCCCAGCATTTT. V and J are TRBV24-1 and TRBJ1-5, with TRBD1 matching over 8 bases. CDR3 length: 17 amino acids. Germline CDR1 reads KGHDR; CDR2 reads SFDVKD. V dropped 4 bases and J dropped 0; count of bases not matched to a gene: 7.

The chain carries TRBV7-9 and TRBJ1-1, with D possibly matching TRBD1 (6 bases). The CDR3 length is 15 residues. Germline CDR1 and CDR2: SEHNR and FQNEAQ (reference sequence). Trimming stripped 1 base from V and 3 bases from J, with 12 bases between. This chain's CDR3 is CASSLEYRVDTEAFF. The CDR3 DNA reads as TGTGCCAGCAGCTTAGAATACAGGGTCGACACTGAAGCTTTCTTT. Supplemented by reference TRBV7-9 and TRBJ1-1, the full variable domain reads DTGVSQNPRHKITKRGQNVTFRCDPISEHNRLYWYRQTLGQGPEFLTYFQNEAQLEKSRLLSDRFSAERPKGSFSTLEIQRTEQGDSAMYLCASSLEYRVDTEAFFGQGTRLTVV.